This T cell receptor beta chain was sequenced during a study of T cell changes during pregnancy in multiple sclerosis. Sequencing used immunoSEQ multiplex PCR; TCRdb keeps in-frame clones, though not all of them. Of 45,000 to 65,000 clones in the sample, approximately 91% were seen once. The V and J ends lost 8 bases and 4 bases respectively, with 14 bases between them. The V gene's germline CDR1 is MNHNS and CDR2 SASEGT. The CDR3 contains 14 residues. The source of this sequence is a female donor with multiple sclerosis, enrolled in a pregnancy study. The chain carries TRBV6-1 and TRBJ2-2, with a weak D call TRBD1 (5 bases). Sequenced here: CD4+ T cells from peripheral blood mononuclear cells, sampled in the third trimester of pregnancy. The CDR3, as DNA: TGTGCCAGCGGAGACCAGGGTGGCACCGGGGAGCTGTTTTTT. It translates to CASGDQGGTGELFF.